These T cell receptor beta chains were read from a single sample in a study of T cells after yellow fever vaccination. TCRdb re-analysed the 5' RACE reads in MiXCR, keeping a single row per CDR3 protein. The sample lists 150,000 to 200,000 distinct CDR3 sequences, 6% to 7.5% occurring once. The sequencing here drew on CD4+ T cells sorted from PBMCs, taken about 5 days after the first yellow fever vaccination. The receptor source for this set is a man in his late teens or twenties who received the YFV17D yellow fever vaccine. Each CDR3 is given with its conserved first and last residue. The D gene is left open where the match is weak. Size values are once, few and many counts, or a class for expanded clones, and some rows have none.

>TRBJ2-1|TRBV11-2|TRBD2|.
CASSLGLAGWNEQFF
TGTGCCAGCAGCCTAGGGCTAGCGGGGTGGAATGAGCAGTTCTTC
>TRBJ2-3|TRBV20-1|TRBD2|few
CSASLGLAGGPAADTQYF
TGCAGTGCTAGTCTCGGACTAGCGGGGGGTCCCGCGGCAGATACGCAGTATTTT
>TRBJ1-1|TRBV5-1|.|.
CASSLAEGRTEAFF
TGCGCCAGCAGCTTGGCGGAAGGGAGGACTGAAGCTTTCTTT
>TRBJ2-3|TRBV12-3/TRBV12-4|TRBD1|.
CASTDRGRTDTQYF
TGTGCCAGCACCGACAGGGGGCGGACAGATACGCAGTATTTT
>TRBJ1-5|TRBV10-3|.|.
CAIKAGLNQPQHF
TGTGCCATCAAGGCTGGACTCAACCAGCCCCAGCATTTT
>TRBJ1-2|TRBV5-1|.|few
CASSEGPLGGYTF
TGCGCCAGCAGCGAGGGGCCCCTGGGGGGCTACACCTTC
>TRBJ2-7|TRBV29-1|TRBD2|many
CSVGTSGGYEQYF
TGCAGCGTTGGCACTAGCGGCGGCTACGAGCAGTACTTC
>TRBJ2-3|TRBV7-2|.|few
CASSLLLALGTDTQYF
TGTGCCAGCAGCTTACTATTAGCCCTCGGCACAGATACGCAGTATTTT
>TRBJ2-7|TRBV7-2|TRBD1|many
CASSRDRPLEQYF
TGTGCCAGCAGCAGGGACAGACCTTTGGAGCAGTACTTC
>TRBJ1-2|TRBV7-9|.|many
CASSQDFISGYTF
TGTGCCAGCAGCCAGGACTTTATTAGTGGCTACACCTTC
>TRBJ2-5|TRBV4-1|TRBD2|many
CASSRGGETQYF
TGCGCCAGCAGCCGCGGGGGAGAGACCCAGTACTTC
>TRBJ1-6|TRBV7-2|.|.
CASSQGGYGSPLHF
TGTGCCAGCAGCCAGGGCGGGTACGGCTCACCCCTCCACTTT
>TRBJ2-5|TRBV6-2/TRBV6-3|.|many
CASSTFETQYF
TGTGCCAGCAGTACATTCGAGACCCAGTACTTC
>TRBJ1-3|TRBV3-1|.|many
CASSPFSTGSGNTIYF
TGTGCCAGCAGCCCCTTTTCTACAGGCTCTGGAAACACCATATATTTT
>TRBJ1-1|TRBV5-1|.|many
CASSWRGTGNTEAFF
TGCGCCAGCAGCTGGAGGGGGACGGGGAACACTGAAGCTTTCTTT
>TRBJ2-5|TRBV12-3/TRBV12-4|.|many
CASSATRAQETQYF
TGTGCCAGCAGCGCGACTAGGGCCCAAGAGACCCAGTACTTC
>TRBJ1-5|TRBV20-1|.|.
CSARDLGGLEQPQHF
TGCAGTGCTAGAGATCTTGGGGGCCTAGAACAGCCCCAGCATTTT
>TRBJ1-1|TRBV24-1|.|many
CATSLQGNTEAFF
TGTGCCACCAGTTTACAGGGGAACACTGAAGCTTTCTTT
>TRBJ2-1|TRBV24-1|TRBD2|many
CATSDTPGTSGYNEQFF
TGTGCCACCAGTGATACCCCCGGGACTAGCGGCTACAATGAGCAGTTCTTC
>TRBJ2-4|TRBV5-1|.|.
CASSLVGTAKNIQYF
TGCGCCAGCAGCTTGGTGGGAACGGCCAAAAACATTCAGTACTTC
>TRBJ1-6|TRBV5-1|.|many
CASSLAKQGGNSPLHF
TGCGCCAGCAGCTTGGCCAAACAGGGAGGCAATTCACCCCTCCACTTT
>TRBJ2-5|TRBV20-1|TRBD1|many
CSARAGTEETQYF
TGCAGTGCTAGGGCCGGGACAGAAGAGACCCAGTACTTC
>TRBJ1-3|TRBV6-1|.|many
CASSEQSGNTIYF
TGTGCCAGCAGTGAACAGTCCGGAAACACCATATATTTT